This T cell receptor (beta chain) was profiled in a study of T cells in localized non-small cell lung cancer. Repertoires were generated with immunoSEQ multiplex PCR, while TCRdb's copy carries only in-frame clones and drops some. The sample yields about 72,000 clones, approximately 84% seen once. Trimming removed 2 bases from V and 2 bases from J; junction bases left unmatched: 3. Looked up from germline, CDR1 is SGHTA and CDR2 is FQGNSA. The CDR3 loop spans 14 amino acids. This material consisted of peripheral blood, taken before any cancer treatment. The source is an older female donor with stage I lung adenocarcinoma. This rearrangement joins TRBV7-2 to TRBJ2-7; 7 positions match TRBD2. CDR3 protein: CASSLIGGAYEQYF. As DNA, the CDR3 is TGTGCCAGCAGCTTAATTGGGGGGGCCTACGAGCAGTACTTC.